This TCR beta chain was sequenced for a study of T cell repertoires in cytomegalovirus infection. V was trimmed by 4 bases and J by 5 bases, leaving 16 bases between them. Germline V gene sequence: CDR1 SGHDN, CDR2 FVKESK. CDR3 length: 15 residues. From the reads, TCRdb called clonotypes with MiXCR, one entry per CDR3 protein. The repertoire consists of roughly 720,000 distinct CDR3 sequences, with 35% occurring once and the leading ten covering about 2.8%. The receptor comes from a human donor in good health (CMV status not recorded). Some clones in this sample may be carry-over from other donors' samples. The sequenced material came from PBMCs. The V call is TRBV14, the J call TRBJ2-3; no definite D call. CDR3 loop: CASSPWGGVEDTQYF. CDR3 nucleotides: TGTGCCAGCAGCCCCTGGGGTGGGGTTGAAGATACGCAGTATTTT.